One and the same sample provided the 28 T cell receptor beta chains below, sequenced in a study of blood T cell repertoires in COVID-19. The assay was immunoSEQ multiplex PCR, and TCRdb's table has in-frame clones only and misses some. This sample has approximately 90,000 clones; approximately 75% occur once, and the top ten carry under 15%. The sample comprised peripheral blood. The receptor source for this set is an elderly woman with acute or convalescent COVID-19.

The chain carries TRBV18 and TRBJ1-2, with TRBD1 as a possible D gene (5 bases). This CDR3 has 13 residues. Trimming stripped 6 bases from V and 7 bases from J, with 15 bases between. Germline values: CDR1 KGHSH, CDR2 LQKENI. The CDR3 DNA sequence: TGTGCCAGCTCCGAAATGACCAGGGCTGGCTACACCTTC. This gives the protein CASSEMTRAGYTF.

This clone was picked up a small number of times. The J gene is TRBJ2-5, the V gene TRBV11-1; the D gene is possibly TRBD1 (6 bases). Trimming cost V 3 bases and J 3 bases, with 8 bases left between them. The CDR3 runs 13 residues. Germline lookup yields CDR1 SGHAT and CDR2 FQDESV (reference sequence). The chain's CDR3 is CASSFRGEETQYF. CDR3 DNA sequence: TGTGCCAGCAGCTTCAGGGGAGAAGAGACCCAGTACTTC.

The chain carries TRBV7-9 and TRBJ1-1; tentatively, D is TRBD1 (5 bases). V was cut by 5 bases and J by 4 bases, with 11 bases left in between. The CDR3 has 13 amino acids. Germline V lookup: CDR1 SEHNR, CDR2 FQNEAQ (reference sequence). The DNA for the CDR3 is TGTGCCAGCAGCGGGGCGGGGGGCACTGAAGCTTTCTTT. It specifies CASSGAGGTEAFF.

The table lists this clone with a count of one. The chain links TRBV7-2 to TRBJ2-1; a possible D gene is TRBD1 (5 bases). Germline values: CDR1 SGHTA, CDR2 FQGNSA. Trimming removed 3 bases at V and 4 bases at J, with 13 bases between. This CDR3 has 15 amino acids. The CDR3 reads CASSLRDSVYNEQFF. The CDR3 bases are TGTGCCAGCAGCTTGCGAGACAGCGTTTACAATGAGCAGTTCTTC.

This chain links TRBV28 with TRBJ1-6; no firm D call. V was clipped by 6 bases and J by 7 bases, with 13 bases between them. The CDR3 extends over 14 amino acids. From germline, CDR1 is MDHEN and CDR2 SYDVKM. CDR3 DNA sequence: TGTGCCAGCAGGCCTATGAAATCAAATTCACCCCTCCACTTT. Its protein is CASRPMKSNSPLHF.

This rearrangement joins TRBV5-6 to TRBJ1-5, with D perhaps matching TRBD1 (6 bases). V lost 3 bases and J lost 2, with 12 bases in between. Germline CDR1 reads SGHDT; CDR2 reads YYEEEE. The CDR3 extends over 15 amino acids. CDR3 sequence (DNA): TGTGCCAGCAGCTCACAGGGTGGTGGCAATCAGCCCCAGCATTTT. Amino acid sequence: CASSSQGGGNQPQHF.

The rearrangement links TRBV10-3 to TRBJ2-2; TRBD2 is a possible D gene (6 bases). This CDR3 has 15 residues. Germline V gives CDR1 ENHRY, CDR2 SYGVKD. The V gene lost 0 bases and the J gene lost 6 bases, with 11 bases spanning the gap. The DNA for the CDR3 is TGTGCCATCAGTGAGTCAGGAGGGTACCCCGGGGAGCTGTTTTTT. Its protein is CAISESGGYPGELFF.

This clone has ten or more counts. This chain connects TRBV2 to TRBJ2-5, with D unresolved. The V gene's germline CDR1 is SNHLY and CDR2 FYNNEI. V lost 3 bases and J lost 1, with 6 bases in between. The CDR3 runs to 13 residues. The CDR3 is CASSDTAQETQYF. The CDR3 nucleotides read TGTGCCAGCAGTGATACAGCCCAAGAGACCCAGTACTTC.

The chain has TRBV9 and TRBJ1-2; TRBD1 aligns across 9 bases. Germline V gives CDR1 SGDLS, CDR2 YYNGEE. The CDR3 consists of 16 residues. With V trimmed by 7 bases and J by 6 bases, 16 bases remained unmatched. The CDR3 bases are TGTGCCAGCGGGGGGACAGGGCCTGAGTCGGGGAATGGCTACACCTTC. It codes for CASGGTGPESGNGYTF.

V usage is TRBV30 and J usage is TRBJ1-4; D call uncertain. The length of the CDR3 is 11 residues. The germline CDR1 and CDR2 sequences are GTSNPN and SVGIG (reference sequence). Trimming stripped 5 bases from V and 8 bases from J, with 9 bases between. The CDR3 coding sequence is TGTGCCTGGGGATCTTTCGAAAAACTGTTTTTT. Residues: CAWGSFEKLFF.

This chain uses TRBV5-1 with TRBJ1-2; D gene unclear. The CDR3 loop spans 15 amino acids. The germline V gene encodes CDR1 SGHRS and CDR2 YFSETQ. V was clipped by 4 bases and J by 5 bases, with 18 bases between them. The CDR3 reads CASSPGLVLFYGYTF. The DNA of the CDR3 is TGCGCCAGCAGCCCCGGACTGGTCCTATTTTATGGCTACACCTTC.

Only one count was recorded for this clone. J is TRBJ2-3 and V is TRBV3-1 (or the pseudogene TRBV3-2); 8 bases are shared with TRBD1. From germline, CDR1 is LGHDT and CDR2 YNNKEL (reference sequence). The CDR3 contains 15 residues. V lost 4 bases, J lost 1 base, and 4 bases stayed unmatched. CDR3 nucleotides: TGTGCCAGCAGCCTACCGACAGGGGGCACAGATACGCAGTATTTT. Protein: CASSLPTGGTDTQYF.

This sequence joins TRBV6-2 or TRBV6-3 and TRBJ2-2; D ambiguous. The CDR3 sequence is 16 residues long. CDR1 MNHEY and CDR2 SVGEGT come from the germline V gene. The germline V and J ends were trimmed by 4 bases and 5 bases, with 17 bases remaining between them. Here the CDR3 reads CASSSLGLARTGELFF. The CDR3 DNA reads as TGTGCCAGCAGTTCCTTAGGTCTTGCGAGGACCGGGGAGCTGTTTTTT.

The chain uses TRBV11-3 and TRBJ2-1, with D perhaps matching TRBD2 (6 bases). Looked up from germline, CDR1 is SGHNT and CDR2 is YENEEA. This CDR3 contains 15 residues. The V end was cut by 5 bases, the J end by 8 bases, with 19 bases between. The CDR3 spells CASSRSSVGLDEQFF. CDR3 nucleotide sequence: TGTGCCAGCAGCCGCTCTAGCGTGGGGCTGGATGAGCAGTTCTTC.

J is TRBJ2-3 and V is TRBV25-1; D unclear. The CDR3 is 15 residues long. With 4 bases removed from V and 0 bases from J, the gap between germline ends came to 11 bases. The germline V gene has CDR1 MGHDK and CDR2 SYGVNS. CDR3 in amino acids: CASSADVGSTDTQYF. The CDR3 DNA sequence: TGTGCCAGCAGTGCCGACGTCGGGAGCACAGATACGCAGTATTTT.

This clone was seen just once. The chain couples TRBV3-1 (or the pseudogene TRBV3-2) to TRBJ1-2, with 7 bases fitting TRBD1. The CDR3 covers 13 residues. The trim removed 4 bases at V and 7 bases at J, leaving 6 bases unmatched. Germline CDR1 reads LGHDT; CDR2 reads YNNKEL (reference sequence). CDR3 amino acids: CASSPPSGGGYTF. CDR3 nucleotides: TGTGCCAGCAGCCCTCCGTCAGGGGGTGGCTACACCTTC.

The chain couples TRBV19 to TRBJ2-3; 10 bases align to TRBD1. V gave up 6 bases and J gave up 4 bases; unmatched junction bases: 4. The V gene's germline CDR1 is LNHDA and CDR2 SQIVND (reference sequence). The CDR3 is 14 residues long. The CDR3 region has the DNA TGTGCCAGTAGCGGGACAGGGGTCCCAGATACGCAGTATTTT. It translates to CASSGTGVPDTQYF.

The chain couples TRBV7-9 to TRBJ1-2; 7 nucleotides line up with TRBD1. The CDR3 runs to 15 residues. V lost 5 bases and J lost 1; bases outside the gene matches: 7. Germline-derived CDR1 and CDR2 are SEHNR and FQNEAQ (reference sequence). The CDR3 loop is CASSPWDRDNYGYTF. DNA of the CDR3: TGTGCCAGCAGCCCGTGGGACAGAGATAACTATGGCTACACCTTC. Complete variable domain (other parts from reference TRBV7-9 and TRBJ1-2): DTGVSQNPRHKITKRGQNVTFRCDPISEHNRLYWYRQTLGQGPEFLTYFQNEAQLEKSRLLSDRFSAERPKGSFSTLEIQRTEQGDSAMYLCASSPWDRDNYGYTFGSGTRLTVV.

This clone came up a few times. This chain links TRBV7-8 with TRBJ2-5; D call uncertain. CDR1 SGHVS and CDR2 FQNEAQ come from the germline V gene. V was cut by 4 bases and J by 5 bases, with 5 bases left in between. The CDR3 runs to 11 residues. In nucleotides, the CDR3 is TGTGCCAGCAGCTCACAGGAGACCCAGTACTTC. Protein sequence: CASSSQETQYF.

On this clone itself: At one boundary the junction diverges from the germline segment, which might be a read error. The rearrangement uses TRBV28 and TRBJ1-2, with D possibly TRBD1 on 6 matching bases. This CDR3 comprises 11 residues. From germline, CDR1 is MDHEN and CDR2 SYDVKM. CDR3 in amino acids: CAGSGGRGYTF. The CDR3, as DNA: TGTGCCGGCAGCGGGGGGCGAGGCTACACCTTC.

This clone was observed a handful of times. The chain is built from TRBV18 and TRBJ1-5; 7 positions agree with TRBD1. After removal of 3 bases from V and 2 bases from J, the junction contained 1 base not matched to a gene. This CDR3 spans 14 amino acids. From germline, CDR1 is KGHSH and CDR2 LQKENI. CDR3 sequence: CASSPQGGNQPQHF. In nucleotides, the CDR3 is TGTGCCAGCTCACCCCAGGGGGGCAATCAGCCCCAGCATTTT.

The table lists this clone with a few counts. V and J are TRBV15 and TRBJ1-2, with a tentative D call TRBD1 (5 bases). V was shortened by 3 bases and J by 8 bases, with 19 bases between the two germline ends. Germline V gene sequence: CDR1 LNHNV, CDR2 YYDKDF (reference sequence). The CDR3 is 15 residues long. As DNA, the CDR3 is TGTGCCACCAGCAGCTCAAGGGGCACCTTGAGGGGCTACACCTTC. Its translation: CATSSSRGTLRGYTF.

CDR3: CASSKTGSTTGELFF. The DNA of the CDR3 is TGCGCCAGCAGCAAAACAGGGTCGACCACCGGGGAGCTGTTTTTT. The chain recombines TRBV5-1 with TRBJ2-2; TRBD1 is a possible D gene (6 bases). Trimming took off 4 bases at V and 4 bases at J, with 14 bases between the two ends. CDR3 size: 15 residues. The germline V gene has CDR1 SGHRS and CDR2 YFSETQ.

The J gene is TRBJ1-2, the V gene TRBV28; no clear D. CDR3 size: 13 residues. V was pared by 3 bases and J by 5 bases, with 10 bases between. Germline CDR1 is MDHEN and CDR2 is SYDVKM. CDR3 bases: TGTGCCAGCAGTTTGGTAGGAGAGTATGGCTACACCTTC. Translating gives CASSLVGEYGYTF.

The rearrangement links TRBV6-5 to TRBJ2-6; no firm D call. This CDR3 comprises 14 residues. Germline CDR1 is MNHEY and CDR2 is SVGAGI. V dropped 6 bases and J dropped 4 bases, with 10 bases sitting between them. The CDR3 bases are TGTGCCAGCAGCGGTCTCTCGGGGGCCAACGTCCTGACTTTC. Translating it yields CASSGLSGANVLTF.

This clone has just a few counts. The chain joins TRBV27 to TRBJ2-3, with 8 bases fitting TRBD1. CDR1 is MNHEY, CDR2 SMNVEV, per germline (reference sequence). The CDR3 is 15 amino acids. V shed 5 bases, J shed 2 bases, and the junction held 6 bases outside the gene matches. The CDR3 sequence is CASSLTGQVTDTQYF. As DNA, the CDR3 is TGTGCCAGCAGTCTAACGGGACAGGTCACAGATACGCAGTATTTT.

The chain is built from TRBV18 and TRBJ1-1; TRBD1 might be the D (6 bases). Germline CDR1 KGHSH, CDR2 LQKENI. This CDR3 is 14 amino acids long. Trimming pared 6 bases from V and 1 base from J, leaving 12 bases between. The CDR3 sequence: CASSLQGGNTEAFF. CDR3 in DNA: TGTGCCAGCTCTCTACAGGGCGGGAACACTGAAGCTTTCTTT.

The chain joins TRBV7-9 to TRBJ1-2; 10 bases are shared with TRBD1. The CDR3 totals 14 residues. V trimming: 3 bases; J trimming: 5 bases; junction bases outside the gene matches: 3. Germline V CDR1 and CDR2: SEHNR, FQNEAQ (reference sequence). CDR3: CASSFGTGEYGYTF. The CDR3 nucleotides read TGTGCCAGCAGCTTCGGGACAGGGGAATATGGCTACACCTTC. The full variable domain, completed using reference TRBV7-9 and TRBJ1-2, is DTGVSQNPRHKITKRGQNVTFRCDPISEHNRLYWYRQTLGQGPEFLTYFQNEAQLEKSRLLSDRFSAERPKGSFSTLEIQRTEQGDSAMYLCASSFGTGEYGYTFGSGTRLTVV.